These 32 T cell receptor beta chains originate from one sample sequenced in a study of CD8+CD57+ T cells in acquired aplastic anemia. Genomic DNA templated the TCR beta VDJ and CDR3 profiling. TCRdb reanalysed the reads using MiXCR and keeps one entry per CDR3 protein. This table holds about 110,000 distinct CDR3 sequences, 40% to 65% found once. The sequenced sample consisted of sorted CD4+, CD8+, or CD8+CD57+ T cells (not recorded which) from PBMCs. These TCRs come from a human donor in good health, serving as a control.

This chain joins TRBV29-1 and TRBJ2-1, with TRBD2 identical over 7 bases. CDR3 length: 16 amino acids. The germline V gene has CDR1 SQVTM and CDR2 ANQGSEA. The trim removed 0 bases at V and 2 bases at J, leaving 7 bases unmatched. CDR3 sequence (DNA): TGCAGCGTTGAAGAGGTCAGCGGGACCACCTACAATGAGCAGTTCTTC. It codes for CSVEEVSGTTYNEQFF.

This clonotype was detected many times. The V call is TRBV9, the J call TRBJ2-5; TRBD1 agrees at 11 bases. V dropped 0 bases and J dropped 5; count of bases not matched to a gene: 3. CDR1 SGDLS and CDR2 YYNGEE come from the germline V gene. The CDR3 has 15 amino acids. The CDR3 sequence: CASSVAGTGGETQYF. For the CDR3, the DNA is TGTGCCAGCAGCGTAGCAGGGACAGGGGGGGAGACCCAGTACTTC.

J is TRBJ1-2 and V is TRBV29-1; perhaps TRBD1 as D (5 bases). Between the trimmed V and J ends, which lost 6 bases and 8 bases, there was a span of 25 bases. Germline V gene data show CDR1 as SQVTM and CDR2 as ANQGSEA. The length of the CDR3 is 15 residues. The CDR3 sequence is CSVGGGTGDGGGYTF. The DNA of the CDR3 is TGCAGCGTCGGCGGAGGAACAGGCGACGGCGGGGGCTACACCTTC.

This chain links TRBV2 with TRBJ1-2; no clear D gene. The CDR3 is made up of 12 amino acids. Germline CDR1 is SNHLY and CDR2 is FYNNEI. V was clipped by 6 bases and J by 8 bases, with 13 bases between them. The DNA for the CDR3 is TGTGCCAGCAGCCATCTTAGTACAGGCTACACCTTC. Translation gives CASSHLSTGYTF.

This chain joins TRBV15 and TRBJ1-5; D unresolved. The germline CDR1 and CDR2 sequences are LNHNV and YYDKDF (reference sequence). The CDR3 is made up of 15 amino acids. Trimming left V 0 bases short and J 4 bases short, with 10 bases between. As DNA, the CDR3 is TGTGCCACCAGCAGAGAGGTAGCTTGGAATCAGCCCCAGCATTTT. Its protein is CATSREVAWNQPQHF.

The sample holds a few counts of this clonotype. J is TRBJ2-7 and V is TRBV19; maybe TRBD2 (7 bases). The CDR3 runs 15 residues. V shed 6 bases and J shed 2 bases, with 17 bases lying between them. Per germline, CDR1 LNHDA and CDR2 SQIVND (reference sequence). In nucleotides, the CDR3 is TGTGCCAGTAGCCTGGGGGGGCTCAACCCCTACGAGCAGTACTTC. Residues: CASSLGGLNPYEQYF.

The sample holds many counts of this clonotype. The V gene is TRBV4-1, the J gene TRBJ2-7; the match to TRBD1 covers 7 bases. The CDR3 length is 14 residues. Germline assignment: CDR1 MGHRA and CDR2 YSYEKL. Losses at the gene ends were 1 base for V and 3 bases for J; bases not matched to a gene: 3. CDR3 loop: CASSQGTGVYEQYF. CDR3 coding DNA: TGCGCCAGCAGCCAAGGGACAGGTGTCTACGAGCAGTACTTC.

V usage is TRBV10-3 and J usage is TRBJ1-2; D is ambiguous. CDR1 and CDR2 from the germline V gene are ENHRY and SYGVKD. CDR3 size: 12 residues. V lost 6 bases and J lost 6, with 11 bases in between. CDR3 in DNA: TGTGCCATCAGCAGCACGACGGATGGCTACACCTTC. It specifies CAISSTTDGYTF.

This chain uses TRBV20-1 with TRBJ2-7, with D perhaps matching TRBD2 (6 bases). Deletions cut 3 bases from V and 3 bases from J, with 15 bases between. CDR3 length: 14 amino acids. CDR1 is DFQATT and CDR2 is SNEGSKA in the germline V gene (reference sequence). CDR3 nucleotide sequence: TGCAGTGCTAGTTCGGGGGATCGGGGCTACGAGCAGTACTTC. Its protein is CSASSGDRGYEQYF.

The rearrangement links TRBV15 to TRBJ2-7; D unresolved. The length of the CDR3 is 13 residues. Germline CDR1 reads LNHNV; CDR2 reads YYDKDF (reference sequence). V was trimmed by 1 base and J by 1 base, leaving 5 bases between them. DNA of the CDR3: TGTGCCACCAGCAGAGTAGGGTCCTACGAGCAGTACTTC. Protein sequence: CATSRVGSYEQYF.

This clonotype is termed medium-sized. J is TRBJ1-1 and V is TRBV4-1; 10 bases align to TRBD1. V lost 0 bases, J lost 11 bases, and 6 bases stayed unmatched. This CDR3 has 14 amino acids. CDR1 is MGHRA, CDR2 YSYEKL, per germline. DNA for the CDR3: TGCGCCAGCAGCCAAGATGAAGGGACAGGGGTTGCTTTCTTT. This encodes CASSQDEGTGVAFF.

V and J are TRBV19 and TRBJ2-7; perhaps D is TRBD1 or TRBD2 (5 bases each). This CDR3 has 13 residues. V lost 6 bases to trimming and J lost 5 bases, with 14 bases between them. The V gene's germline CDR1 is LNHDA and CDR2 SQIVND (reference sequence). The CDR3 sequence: CASRGTGTNEQYF. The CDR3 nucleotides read TGTGCCAGTAGGGGGACCGGGACCAACGAGCAGTACTTC.

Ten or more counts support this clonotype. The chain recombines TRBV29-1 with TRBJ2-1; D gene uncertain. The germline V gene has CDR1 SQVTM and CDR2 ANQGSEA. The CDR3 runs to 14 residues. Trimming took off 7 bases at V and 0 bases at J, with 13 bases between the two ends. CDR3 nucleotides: TGCAGCGCAGAATGGGGAAACTCCTACAATGAGCAGTTCTTC. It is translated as CSAEWGNSYNEQFF.

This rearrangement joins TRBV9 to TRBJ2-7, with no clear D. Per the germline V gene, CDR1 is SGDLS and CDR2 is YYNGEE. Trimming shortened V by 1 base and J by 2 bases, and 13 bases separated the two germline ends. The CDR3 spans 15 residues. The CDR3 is CASSVSPEVTYEQYF. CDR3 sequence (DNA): TGTGCCAGCAGCGTATCCCCTGAAGTAACCTACGAGCAGTACTTC.

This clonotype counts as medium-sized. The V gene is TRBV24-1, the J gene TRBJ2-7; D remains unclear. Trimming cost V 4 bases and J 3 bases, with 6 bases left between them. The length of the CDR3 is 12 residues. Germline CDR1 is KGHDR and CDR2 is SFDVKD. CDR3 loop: CATSETSYEQYF. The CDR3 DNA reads TGTGCCACCAGTGAGACGAGCTACGAGCAGTACTTC.

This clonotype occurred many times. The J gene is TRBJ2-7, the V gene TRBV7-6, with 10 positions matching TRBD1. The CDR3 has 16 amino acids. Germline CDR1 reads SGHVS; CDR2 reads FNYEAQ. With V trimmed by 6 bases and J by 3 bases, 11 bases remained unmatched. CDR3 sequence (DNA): TGTGCCAGCAGTCCCCTTCCCCGGGACAGGGGCTACGAGCAGTACTTC. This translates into CASSPLPRDRGYEQYF.

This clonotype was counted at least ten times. CDR3 amino acids: CASSYLPGQGAYGYTF. CDR3 sequence (DNA): TGTGCCAGCAGTTACCTGCCGGGACAGGGTGCCTATGGCTACACCTTC. The chain links TRBV6-5 to TRBJ1-2; 9 bases line up with TRBD1. Trimming took 2 bases from V and 4 from J; bases not matched to a gene: 8. The CDR3 length is 16 residues. CDR1 is MNHEY and CDR2 is SVGAGI in the germline V gene.

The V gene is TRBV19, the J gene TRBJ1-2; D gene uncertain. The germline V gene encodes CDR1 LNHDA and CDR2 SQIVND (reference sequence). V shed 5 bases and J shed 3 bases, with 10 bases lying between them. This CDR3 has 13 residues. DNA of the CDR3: TGTGCCAGTAGTTCGGGAATTTACTATGGCTACACCTTC. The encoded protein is CASSSGIYYGYTF. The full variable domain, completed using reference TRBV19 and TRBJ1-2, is DGGITQSPKYLFRKEGQNVTLSCEQNLNHDAMYWYRQDPGQGLRLIYYSQIVNDFQKGDIAEGYSVSREKKESFPLTVTSAQKNPTAFYLCASSSGIYYGYTFGSGTRLTVV.

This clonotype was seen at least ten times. The CDR3 protein is CASSPRQGGVTEAFF. CDR3 DNA sequence: TGTGCCAGCAGCCCCAGGCAGGGGGGGGTCACTGAAGCTTTCTTT. The chain joins TRBV7-3 to TRBJ1-1; 7 nucleotides agree with TRBD1. V gave up 5 bases and J gave up 4 bases; unmatched junction bases: 10. From germline, CDR1 is SGHTA and CDR2 FQGTGA. This CDR3 region has 15 residues.

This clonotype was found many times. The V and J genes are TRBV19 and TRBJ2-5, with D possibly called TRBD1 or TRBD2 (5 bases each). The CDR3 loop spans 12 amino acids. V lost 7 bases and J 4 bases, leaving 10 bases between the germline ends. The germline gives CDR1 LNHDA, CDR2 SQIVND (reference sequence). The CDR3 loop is CASIGDGETQYF. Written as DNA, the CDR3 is TGTGCCAGTATCGGGGACGGAGAGACCCAGTACTTC.

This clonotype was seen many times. The chain's CDR3 is CASSPLGGREDDGYTF. In DNA, the CDR3 is TGCGCCAGCAGCCCCCTAGGGGGACGGGAGGATGATGGCTACACCTTC. The chain couples TRBV4-1 to TRBJ1-2, with a possible D match to TRBD1 (6 bases). V lost 4 bases and J 6 bases, leaving 21 bases between the germline ends. The germline gives CDR1 MGHRA, CDR2 YSYEKL. The CDR3 loop spans 16 amino acids.

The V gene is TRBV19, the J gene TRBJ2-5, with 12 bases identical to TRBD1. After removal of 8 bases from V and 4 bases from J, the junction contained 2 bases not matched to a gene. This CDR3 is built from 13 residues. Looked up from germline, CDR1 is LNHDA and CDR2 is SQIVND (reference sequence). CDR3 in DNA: TGTGCCAGTCGGGGACAGGGGGCAGAGACCCAGTACTTC. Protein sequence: CASRGQGAETQYF.

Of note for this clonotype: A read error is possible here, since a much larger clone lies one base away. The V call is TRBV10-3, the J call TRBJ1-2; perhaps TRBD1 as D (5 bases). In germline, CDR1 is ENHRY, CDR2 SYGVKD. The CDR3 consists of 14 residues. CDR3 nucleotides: TGTGCGGGTCGGGACTGGTTAGCTAACTATGGCTACACCTTC. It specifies CAGRDWLANYGYTF.

The CDR3: CASSPGSYTQYF. The CDR3 DNA sequence: TGTGCCAGCAGCCCGGGTAGTTATACGCAGTATTTT. This chain links TRBV7-9 with TRBJ2-3; D uncertain. CDR1 is SEHNR, CDR2 FQNEAQ, per germline (reference sequence). This CDR3 spans 12 amino acids. Trimming took 5 bases from V and 7 from J, leaving 10 bases between them.

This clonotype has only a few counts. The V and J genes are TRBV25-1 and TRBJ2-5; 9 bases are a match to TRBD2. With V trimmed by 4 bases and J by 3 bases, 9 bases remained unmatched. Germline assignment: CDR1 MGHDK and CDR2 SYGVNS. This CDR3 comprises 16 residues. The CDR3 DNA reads TGTGCCAGCAGTGTCCGGTTAGCGGGGGCTGAAGAGACCCAGTACTTC. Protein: CASSVRLAGAEETQYF.

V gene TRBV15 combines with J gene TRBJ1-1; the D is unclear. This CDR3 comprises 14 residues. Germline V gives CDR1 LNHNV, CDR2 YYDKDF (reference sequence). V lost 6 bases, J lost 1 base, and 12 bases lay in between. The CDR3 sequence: CATSRGHPNTEAFF. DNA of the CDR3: TGTGCCACCAGTCGCGGGCATCCGAACACTGAAGCTTTCTTT.

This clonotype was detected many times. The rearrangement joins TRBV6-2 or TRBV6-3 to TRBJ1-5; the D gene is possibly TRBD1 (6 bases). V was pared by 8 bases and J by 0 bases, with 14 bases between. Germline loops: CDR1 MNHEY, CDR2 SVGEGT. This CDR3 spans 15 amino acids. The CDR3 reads CASGPGTPSNQPQHF. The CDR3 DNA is TGTGCCAGCGGCCCCGGGACACCTAGCAATCAGCCCCAGCATTTT.

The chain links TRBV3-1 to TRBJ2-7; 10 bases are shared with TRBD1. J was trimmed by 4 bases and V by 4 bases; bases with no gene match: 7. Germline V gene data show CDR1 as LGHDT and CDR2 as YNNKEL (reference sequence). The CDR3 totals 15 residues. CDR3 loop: CASSPRDRGLYEQYF. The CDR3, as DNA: TGTGCCAGCAGCCCCCGGGACAGGGGTCTATACGAGCAGTACTTC.

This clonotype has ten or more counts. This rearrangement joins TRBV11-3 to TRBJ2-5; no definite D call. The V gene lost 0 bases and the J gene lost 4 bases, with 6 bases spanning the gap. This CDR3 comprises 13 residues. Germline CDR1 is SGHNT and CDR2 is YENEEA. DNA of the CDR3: TGTGCCAGCAGCTTAGACTCCGGAGAGACCCAGTACTTC. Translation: CASSLDSGETQYF.

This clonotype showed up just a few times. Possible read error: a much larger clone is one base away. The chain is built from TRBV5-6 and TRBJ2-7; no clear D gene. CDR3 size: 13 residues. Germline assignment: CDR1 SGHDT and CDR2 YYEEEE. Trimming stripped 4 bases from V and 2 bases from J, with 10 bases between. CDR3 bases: TGTGCCAGCAGCCTACAGTTCCCCTACGAGCAGTACTTC. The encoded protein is CASSLQFPYEQYF.

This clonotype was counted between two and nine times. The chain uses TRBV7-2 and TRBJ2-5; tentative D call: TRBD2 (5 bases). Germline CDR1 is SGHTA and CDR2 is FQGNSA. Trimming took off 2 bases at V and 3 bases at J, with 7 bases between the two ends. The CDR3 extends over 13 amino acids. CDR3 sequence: CASSLWGEETQYF. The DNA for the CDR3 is TGTGCCAGCAGCTTATGGGGAGAAGAGACCCAGTACTTC.

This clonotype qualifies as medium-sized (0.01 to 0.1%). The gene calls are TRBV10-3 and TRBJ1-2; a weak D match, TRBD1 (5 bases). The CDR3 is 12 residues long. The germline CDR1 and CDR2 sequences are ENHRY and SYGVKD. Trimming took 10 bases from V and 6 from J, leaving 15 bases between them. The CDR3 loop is CATFGAKDGYTF. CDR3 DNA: TGTGCCACCTTTGGGGCGAAGGATGGCTACACCTTC.